Sequencing of this T cell receptor (beta chain) was carried out in a study of neurological immune-mediated disorders. Synthesis of cDNA was performed by 5'RACE using 10-nucleotide random UMIs. Using its own MiXCR run on the 5' RACE reads, TCRdb lists one record per CDR3 protein. This repertoire shows about 62,000 distinct CDR3 sequences, 3.5% to 4.5% found once; its top ten account for roughly 2%. In its sample, this clonotype was seen many times. Germline V lookup: CDR1 SGHRS, CDR2 YFSETQ. V was pared by 2 bases and J by 2 bases, with 7 bases between. The CDR3 extends over 13 amino acids. V usage is TRBV5-1 and J usage is TRBJ1-2; TRBD1 might be the D (6 bases). The receptor was isolated from a woman in her fifties or sixties with multiple sclerosis. Sample: PBMCs. CDR3 in amino acids: CASSFQGNYGYTF. DNA of the CDR3: TGCGCCAGCAGCTTCCAGGGGAACTATGGCTACACCTTC.